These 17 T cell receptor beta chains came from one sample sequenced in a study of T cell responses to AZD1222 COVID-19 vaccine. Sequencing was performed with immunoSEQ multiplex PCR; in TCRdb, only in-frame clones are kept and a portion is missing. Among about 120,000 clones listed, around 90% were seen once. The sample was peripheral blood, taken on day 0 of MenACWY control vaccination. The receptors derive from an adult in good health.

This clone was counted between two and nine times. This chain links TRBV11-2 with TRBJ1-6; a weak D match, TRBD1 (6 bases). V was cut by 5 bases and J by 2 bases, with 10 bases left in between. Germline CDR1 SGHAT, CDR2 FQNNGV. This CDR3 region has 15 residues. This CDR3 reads CASSQGFAYNSPLHF. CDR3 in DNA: TGTGCCAGCAGCCAGGGGTTCGCCTATAATTCACCCCTCCACTTT. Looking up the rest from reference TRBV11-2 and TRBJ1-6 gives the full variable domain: EAGVAQSPRYKIIEKRQSVAFWCNPISGHATLYWYQQILGQGPKLLIQFQNNGVVDDSQLPKDRFSAERLKGVDSTLKIQPAKLEDSAVYLCASSQGFAYNSPLHFGNGTRLTVT.

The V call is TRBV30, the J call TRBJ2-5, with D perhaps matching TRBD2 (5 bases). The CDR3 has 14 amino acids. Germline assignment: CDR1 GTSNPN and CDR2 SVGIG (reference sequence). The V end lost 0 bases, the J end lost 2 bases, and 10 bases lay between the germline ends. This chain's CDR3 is CAWSVGGPQETQYF. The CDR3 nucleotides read TGTGCCTGGAGTGTTGGCGGGCCTCAAGAGACCCAGTACTTC.

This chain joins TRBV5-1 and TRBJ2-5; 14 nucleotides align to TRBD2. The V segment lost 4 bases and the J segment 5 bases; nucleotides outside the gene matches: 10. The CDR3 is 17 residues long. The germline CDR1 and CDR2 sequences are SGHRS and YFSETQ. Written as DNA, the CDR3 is TGCGCCAGCAGCATGGGACTAGCGGGAGTAAATTGGGAGACCCAGTACTTC. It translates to CASSMGLAGVNWETQYF.

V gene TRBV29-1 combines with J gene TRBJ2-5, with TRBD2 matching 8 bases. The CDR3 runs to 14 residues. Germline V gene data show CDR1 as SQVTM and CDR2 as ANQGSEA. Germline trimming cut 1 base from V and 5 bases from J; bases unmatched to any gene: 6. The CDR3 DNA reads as TGCAGCGTTGAAGTGGCGGGAGGTGGTGAGACCCAGTACTTC. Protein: CSVEVAGGGETQYF.

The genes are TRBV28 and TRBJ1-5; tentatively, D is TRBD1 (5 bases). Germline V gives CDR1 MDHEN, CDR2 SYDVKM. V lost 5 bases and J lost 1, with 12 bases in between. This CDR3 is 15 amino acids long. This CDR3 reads CASSQTVISNQPQHF. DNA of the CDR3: TGTGCCAGCAGTCAGACAGTAATAAGCAATCAGCCCCAGCATTTT. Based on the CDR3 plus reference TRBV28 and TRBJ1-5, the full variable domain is DVKVTQSSRYLVKRTGEKVFLECVQDMDHENMFWYRQDPGLGLRLIYFSYDVKMKEKGDIPEGYSVSREKKERFSLILESASTNQTSMYLCASSQTVISNQPQHFGDGTRLSIL.

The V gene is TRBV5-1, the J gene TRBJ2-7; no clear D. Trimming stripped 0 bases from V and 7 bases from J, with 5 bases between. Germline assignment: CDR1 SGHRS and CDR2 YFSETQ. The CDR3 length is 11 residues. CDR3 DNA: TGCGCCAGCAGCTTGGGAGGTGAGCAGTACTTC. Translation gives CASSLGGEQYF.

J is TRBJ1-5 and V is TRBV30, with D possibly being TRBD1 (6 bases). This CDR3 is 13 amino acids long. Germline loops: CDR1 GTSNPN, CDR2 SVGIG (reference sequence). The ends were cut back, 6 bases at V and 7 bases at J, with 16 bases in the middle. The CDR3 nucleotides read TGTGCCTGCGGGGGGGACATCGGCCAGCCCCAGCATTTT. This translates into CACGGDIGQPQHF.

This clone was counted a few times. CDR3 bases: TGTGCCAGCACCCTTCCAGGGGAGCAGTTCTTC. Translation: CASTLPGEQFF. The V call is TRBV12-3 or TRBV12-4, the J call TRBJ2-1; tentative D call: TRBD1 (5 bases). V was shortened by 7 bases and J by 10 bases, with 11 bases between the two germline ends. The CDR3 has 11 amino acids.

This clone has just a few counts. The CDR3 DNA follows: TGTGCCAGCAGTTACTCCCCCACGGACAGGGTGAATAGTCAGCCCCAGCATTTT. Translated: CASSYSPTDRVNSQPQHF. The rearrangement uses TRBV6-2 or TRBV6-3 and TRBJ1-5; 8 positions match TRBD1. The CDR3 runs to 18 residues. Unmatched junction bases numbered 13, after V lost 0 bases and J lost 6 bases. Looked up from germline, CDR1 is MNHEY and CDR2 is SVGEGT.

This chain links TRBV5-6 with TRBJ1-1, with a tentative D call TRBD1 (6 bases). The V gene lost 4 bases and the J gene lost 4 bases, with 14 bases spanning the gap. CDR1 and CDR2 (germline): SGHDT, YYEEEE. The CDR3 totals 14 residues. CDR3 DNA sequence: TGTGCCAGCAGCATCCGGGACACTTTCACTGAAGCTTTCTTT. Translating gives CASSIRDTFTEAFF.

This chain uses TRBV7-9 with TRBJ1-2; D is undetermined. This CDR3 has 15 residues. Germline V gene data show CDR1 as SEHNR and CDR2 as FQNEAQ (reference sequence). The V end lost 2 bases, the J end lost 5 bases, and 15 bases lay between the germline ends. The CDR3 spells CASSLQMRNVYGYTF. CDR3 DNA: TGTGCCAGCAGCTTACAGATGAGGAACGTTTATGGCTACACCTTC.

The CDR3 spells CASSFAGAWDEQYF. The DNA for the CDR3 is TGTGCCAGCAGCTTTGCAGGGGCATGGGATGAGCAGTACTTC. V and J are TRBV7-9 and TRBJ2-7, with D possibly TRBD1 on 6 matching bases. Germline CDR1 and CDR2: SEHNR and FQNEAQ (reference sequence). This CDR3 has 14 residues. V lost 3 bases to trimming and J lost 7 bases, with 16 bases between them.

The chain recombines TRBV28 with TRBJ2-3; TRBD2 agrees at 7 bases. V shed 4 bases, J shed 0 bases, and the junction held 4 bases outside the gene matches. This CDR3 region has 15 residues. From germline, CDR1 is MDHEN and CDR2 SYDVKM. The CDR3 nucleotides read TGTGCCAGCAGTTCTAGCGGACCTAGCACAGATACGCAGTATTTT. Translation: CASSSSGPSTDTQYF.

CDR3 sequence (DNA): TGTGCCAGCAGCCAAGAGACCGGGCCTCGGTTCACAGATACGCAGTATTTT. As protein: CASSQETGPRFTDTQYF. The gene calls are TRBV4-2 and TRBJ2-3; D unresolved. The germline V gene encodes CDR1 LGHNA and CDR2 YNFKEQ. V was pared by 0 bases and J by 2 bases, with 15 bases between. This CDR3 region has 17 residues.

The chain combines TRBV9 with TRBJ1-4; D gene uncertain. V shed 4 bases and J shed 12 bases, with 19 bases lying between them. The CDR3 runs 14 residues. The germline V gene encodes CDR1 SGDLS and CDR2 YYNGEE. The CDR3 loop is CASSSVGKGPELFF. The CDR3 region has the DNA TGTGCCAGCAGCTCCGTGGGAAAAGGGCCTGAACTGTTTTTT.

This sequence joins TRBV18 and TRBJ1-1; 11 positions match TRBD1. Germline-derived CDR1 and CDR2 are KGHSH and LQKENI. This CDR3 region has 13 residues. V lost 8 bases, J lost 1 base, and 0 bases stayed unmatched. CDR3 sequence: CASGQGANTEAFF. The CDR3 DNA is TGTGCCAGCGGACAGGGGGCGAACACTGAAGCTTTCTTT. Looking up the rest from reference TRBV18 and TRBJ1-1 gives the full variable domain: NAGVMQNPRHLVRRRGQEARLRCSPMKGHSHVYWYRQLPEEGLKFMVYLQKENIIDESGMPKERFSAEFPKEGPSILRIQQVVRGDSAAYFCASGQGANTEAFFGQGTRLTVV.

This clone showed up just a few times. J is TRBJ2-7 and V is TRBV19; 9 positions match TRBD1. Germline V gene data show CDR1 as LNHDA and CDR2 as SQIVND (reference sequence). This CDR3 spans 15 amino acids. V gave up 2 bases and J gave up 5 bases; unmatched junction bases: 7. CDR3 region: CASSIPGTGTDEQYF. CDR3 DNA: TGTGCCAGTAGTATACCCGGGACAGGGACCGACGAGCAGTACTTC.